This T cell receptor (beta chain) was sequenced during a study of CD8+ T cells in alopecia areata. Study at large: A regimen of oral tofacitinib, 5 to 10 mg twice daily, was given to treated patients.

Peripheral blood samples and lesional scalp punch biopsies were obtained from alopecia areata patients. RNA extraction was followed by reverse transcription into cDNA, which acted as the sequencing template. Clones were sequenced by immunoSEQ multiplex PCR, and TCRdb holds only the in-frame ones, with some missing. The sample lists 120,000 to 150,000 clones, 40% to 50% seen once, with roughly 7.5% in the top ten. CDR3 length: 15 amino acids. V was shortened by 5 bases and J by 7 bases, with 17 bases between the two germline ends. Germline CDR1 is SGHTA and CDR2 is FQGNSA. This chain connects TRBV7-2 to TRBJ1-4; D gene uncertain. Sequencing used CD4+ T cells sorted from blood. The TCR sequence derives from a human donor with alopecia areata. CDR3 DNA: TGTGCCAGCAGCACGAGACTCCTACGAGGTGAAAAACTGTTTTTT. It translates to CASSTRLLRGEKLFF.